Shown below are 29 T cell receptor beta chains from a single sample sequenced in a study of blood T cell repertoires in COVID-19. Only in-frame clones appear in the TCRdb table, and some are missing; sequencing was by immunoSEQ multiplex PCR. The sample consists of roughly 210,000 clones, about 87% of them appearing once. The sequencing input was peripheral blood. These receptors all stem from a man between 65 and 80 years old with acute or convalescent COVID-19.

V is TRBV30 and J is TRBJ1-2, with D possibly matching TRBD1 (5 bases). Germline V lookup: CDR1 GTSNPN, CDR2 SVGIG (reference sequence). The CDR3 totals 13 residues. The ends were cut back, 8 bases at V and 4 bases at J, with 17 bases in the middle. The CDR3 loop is CAGRGAVTYGYTF. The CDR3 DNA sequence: TGTGCCGGGCGGGGCGCAGTAACCTATGGCTACACCTTC. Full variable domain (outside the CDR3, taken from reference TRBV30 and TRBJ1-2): SQTIHQWPATLVQPVGSPLSLECTVEGTSNPNLYWYRQAAGRGLQLLFYSVGIGQISSEVPQNLSASRPQDRQFILSSKKLLLSDSGFYLCAGRGAVTYGYTFGSGTRLTVV.

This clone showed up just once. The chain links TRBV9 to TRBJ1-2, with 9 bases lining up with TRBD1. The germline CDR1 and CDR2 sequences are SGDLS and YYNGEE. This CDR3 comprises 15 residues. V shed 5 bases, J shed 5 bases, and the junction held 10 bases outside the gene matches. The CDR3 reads CASSGGQGGSYGYTF. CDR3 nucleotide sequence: TGTGCCAGCAGTGGGGGACAGGGAGGTTCTTATGGCTACACCTTC.

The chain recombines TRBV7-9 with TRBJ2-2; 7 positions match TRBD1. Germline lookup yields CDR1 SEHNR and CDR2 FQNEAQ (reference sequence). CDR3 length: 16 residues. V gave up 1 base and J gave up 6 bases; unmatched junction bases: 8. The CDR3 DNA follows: TGTGCCAGCAGCTTAGGAGGGGGCAGGCTTGCCGGGGAGCTGTTTTTT. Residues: CASSLGGGRLAGELFF.

In DNA form, the CDR3 reads TGTGCCTGGAGTGTTGGCAGGATCTATGGCTACACCTTC. This gives the protein CAWSVGRIYGYTF. The gene calls are TRBV30 and TRBJ1-2; D remains unclear. This CDR3 has 13 amino acids. V dropped 0 bases and J dropped 4 bases, with 9 bases sitting between them. The germline CDR1 and CDR2 sequences are GTSNPN and SVGIG (reference sequence).

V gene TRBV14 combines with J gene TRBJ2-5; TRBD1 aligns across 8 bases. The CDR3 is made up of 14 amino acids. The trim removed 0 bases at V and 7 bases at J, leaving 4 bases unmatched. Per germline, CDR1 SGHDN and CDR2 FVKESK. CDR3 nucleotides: TGTGCCAGCAGCCAAGATTACAGGGGGGTGACCCAGTACTTC. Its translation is CASSQDYRGVTQYF.

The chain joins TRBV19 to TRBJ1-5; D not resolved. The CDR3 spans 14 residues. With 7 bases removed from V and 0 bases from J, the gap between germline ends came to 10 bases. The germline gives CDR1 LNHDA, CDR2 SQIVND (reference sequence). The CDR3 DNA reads TGTGCCAGTACCCGAGCGTATAGCAATCAGCCCCAGCATTTT. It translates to CASTRAYSNQPQHF.

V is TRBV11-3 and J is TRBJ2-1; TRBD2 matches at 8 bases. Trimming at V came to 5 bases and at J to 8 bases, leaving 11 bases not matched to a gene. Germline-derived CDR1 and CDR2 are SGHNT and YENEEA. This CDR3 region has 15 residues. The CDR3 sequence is CASSPGTRSFDEQFF. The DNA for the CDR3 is TGTGCCAGCAGCCCCGGGACTAGGTCTTTCGATGAGCAGTTCTTC. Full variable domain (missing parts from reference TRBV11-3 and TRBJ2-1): EAGVVQSPRYKIIEKKQPVAFWCNPISGHNTLYWYLQNLGQGPELLIRYENEEAVDDSQLPKDRFSAERLKGVDSTLKIQPAELGDSAVYLCASSPGTRSFDEQFFGPGTRLTVL.

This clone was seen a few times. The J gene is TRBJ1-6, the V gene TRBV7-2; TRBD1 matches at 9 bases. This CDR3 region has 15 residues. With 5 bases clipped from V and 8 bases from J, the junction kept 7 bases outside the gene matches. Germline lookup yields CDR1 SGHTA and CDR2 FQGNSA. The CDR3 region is CASSPGTGHYSPLHF. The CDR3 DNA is TGTGCCAGCAGCCCGGGGACAGGGCATTATTCACCCCTCCACTTT.

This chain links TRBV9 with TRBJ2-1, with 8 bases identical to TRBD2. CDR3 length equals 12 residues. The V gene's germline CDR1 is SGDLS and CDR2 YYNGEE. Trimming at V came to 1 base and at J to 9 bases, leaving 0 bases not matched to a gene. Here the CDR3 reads CASSVLAGEQFF. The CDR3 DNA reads TGTGCCAGCAGCGTACTAGCGGGTGAGCAGTTCTTC.

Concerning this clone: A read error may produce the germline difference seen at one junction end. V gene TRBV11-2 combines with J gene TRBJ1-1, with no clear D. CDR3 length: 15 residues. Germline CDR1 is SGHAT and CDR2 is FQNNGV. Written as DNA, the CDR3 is TGTGCCAGCAGTTTGAACAATCGGAGGAACGCTGAAGCTTTCTTT. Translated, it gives CASSLNNRRNAEAFF.

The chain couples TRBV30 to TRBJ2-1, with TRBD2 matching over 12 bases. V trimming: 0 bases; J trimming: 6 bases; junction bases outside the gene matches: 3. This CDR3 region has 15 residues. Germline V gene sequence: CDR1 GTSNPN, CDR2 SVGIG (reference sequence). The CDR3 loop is CAWSVSSGRGNEQFF. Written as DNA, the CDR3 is TGTGCCTGGAGTGTCTCTAGCGGGAGGGGCAATGAGCAGTTCTTC.

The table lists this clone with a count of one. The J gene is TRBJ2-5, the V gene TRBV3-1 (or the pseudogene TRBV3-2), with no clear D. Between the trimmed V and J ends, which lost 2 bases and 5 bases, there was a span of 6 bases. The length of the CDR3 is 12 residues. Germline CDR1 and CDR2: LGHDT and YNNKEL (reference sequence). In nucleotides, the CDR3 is TGTGCCAGCAGCCAACTCTCGGAGACCCAGTACTTC. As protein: CASSQLSETQYF.

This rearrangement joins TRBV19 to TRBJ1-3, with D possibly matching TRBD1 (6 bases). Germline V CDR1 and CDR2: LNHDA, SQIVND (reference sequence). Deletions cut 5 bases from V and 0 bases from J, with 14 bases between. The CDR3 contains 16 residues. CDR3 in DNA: TGTGCCAGTAGTGCCCGACAGGCCCACTCTGGAAACACCATATATTTT. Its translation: CASSARQAHSGNTIYF.

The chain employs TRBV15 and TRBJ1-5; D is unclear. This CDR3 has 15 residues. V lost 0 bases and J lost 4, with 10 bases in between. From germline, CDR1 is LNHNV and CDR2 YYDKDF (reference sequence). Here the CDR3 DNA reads TGTGCCACCAGCAGAGAATTCGGGGTTAATCAGCCCCAGCATTTT. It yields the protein CATSREFGVNQPQHF.

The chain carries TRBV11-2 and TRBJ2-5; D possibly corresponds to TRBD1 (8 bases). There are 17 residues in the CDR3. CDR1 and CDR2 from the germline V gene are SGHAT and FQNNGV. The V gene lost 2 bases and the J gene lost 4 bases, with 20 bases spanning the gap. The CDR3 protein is CASSLLGNRGRGETQYF. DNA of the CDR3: TGTGCCAGCAGCTTATTGGGGAACAGGGGGAGGGGAGAGACCCAGTACTTC. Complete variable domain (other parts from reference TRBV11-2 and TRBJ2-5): EAGVAQSPRYKIIEKRQSVAFWCNPISGHATLYWYQQILGQGPKLLIQFQNNGVVDDSQLPKDRFSAERLKGVDSTLKIQPAKLEDSAVYLCASSLLGNRGRGETQYFGPGTRLLVL.

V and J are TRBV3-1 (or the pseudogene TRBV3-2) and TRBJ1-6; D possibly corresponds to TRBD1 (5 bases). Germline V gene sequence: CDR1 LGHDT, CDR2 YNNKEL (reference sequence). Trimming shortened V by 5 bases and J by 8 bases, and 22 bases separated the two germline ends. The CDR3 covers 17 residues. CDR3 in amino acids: CASSEWQGYRRDSPLHF. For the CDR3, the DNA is TGTGCCAGCAGCGAATGGCAGGGTTATAGGAGGGATTCACCCCTCCACTTT.

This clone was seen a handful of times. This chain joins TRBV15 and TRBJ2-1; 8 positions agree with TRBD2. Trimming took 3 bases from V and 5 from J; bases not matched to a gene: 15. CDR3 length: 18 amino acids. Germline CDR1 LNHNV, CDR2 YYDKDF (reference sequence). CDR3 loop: CATSSPLRAGVTHNEQFF. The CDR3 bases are TGTGCCACCAGCAGTCCCCTTCGAGCGGGAGTAACACACAATGAGCAGTTCTTC.

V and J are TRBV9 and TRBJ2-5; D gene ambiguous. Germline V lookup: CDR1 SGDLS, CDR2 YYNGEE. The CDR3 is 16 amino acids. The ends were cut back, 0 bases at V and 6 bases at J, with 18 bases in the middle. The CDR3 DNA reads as TGTGCCAGCAGCGTAGGTTCCCATCATCAGGTACAGACCCAGTACTTC. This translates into CASSVGSHHQVQTQYF.

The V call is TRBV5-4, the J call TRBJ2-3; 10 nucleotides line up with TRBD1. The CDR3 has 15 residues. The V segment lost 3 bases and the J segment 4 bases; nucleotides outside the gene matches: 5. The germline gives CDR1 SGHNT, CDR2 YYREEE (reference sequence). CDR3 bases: TGTGCCAGCAGCTCCAAAGGACAGGGGGCAGATACGCAGTATTTT. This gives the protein CASSSKGQGADTQYF.

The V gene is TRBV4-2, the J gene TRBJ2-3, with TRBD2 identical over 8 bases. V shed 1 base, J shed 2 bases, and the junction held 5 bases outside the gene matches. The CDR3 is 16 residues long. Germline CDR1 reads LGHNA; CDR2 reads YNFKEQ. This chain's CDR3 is CASSQGSGTATDTQYF. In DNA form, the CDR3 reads TGTGCCAGCAGCCAAGGTAGCGGGACTGCCACAGATACGCAGTATTTT.

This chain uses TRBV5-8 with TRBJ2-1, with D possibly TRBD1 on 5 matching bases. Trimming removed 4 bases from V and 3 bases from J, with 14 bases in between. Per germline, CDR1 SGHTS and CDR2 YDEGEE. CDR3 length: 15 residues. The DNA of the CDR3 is TGTGCCAGCAGCCGACAGAAAAAATACTACAATGAGCAGTTCTTC. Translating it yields CASSRQKKYYNEQFF.

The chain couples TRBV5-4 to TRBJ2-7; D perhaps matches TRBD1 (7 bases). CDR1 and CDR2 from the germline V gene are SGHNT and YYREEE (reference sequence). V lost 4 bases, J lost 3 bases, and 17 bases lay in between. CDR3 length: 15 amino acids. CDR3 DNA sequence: TGTGCCAGCAGCATCCGACAGGGAGGTCACTACGAGCAGTACTTC. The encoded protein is CASSIRQGGHYEQYF.

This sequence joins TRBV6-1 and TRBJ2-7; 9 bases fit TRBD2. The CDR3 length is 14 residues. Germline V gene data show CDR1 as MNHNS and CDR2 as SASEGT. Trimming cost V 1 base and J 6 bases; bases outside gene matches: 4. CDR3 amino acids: CASSEVAGALEQYF. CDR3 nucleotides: TGTGCCAGCAGTGAAGTAGCGGGAGCCCTCGAGCAGTACTTC.

In DNA, the CDR3 is TGCGCCAGCAAACTAGGACTGGCCTTGGATGAGCAGTTCTTC. It yields the protein CASKLGLALDEQFF. The rearrangement links TRBV10-2 to TRBJ2-1; perhaps TRBD2 as D (5 bases). This CDR3 region has 14 residues. From germline, CDR1 is WSHSY and CDR2 SAAADI. Deletions cut 7 bases from V and 8 bases from J, with 18 bases between.

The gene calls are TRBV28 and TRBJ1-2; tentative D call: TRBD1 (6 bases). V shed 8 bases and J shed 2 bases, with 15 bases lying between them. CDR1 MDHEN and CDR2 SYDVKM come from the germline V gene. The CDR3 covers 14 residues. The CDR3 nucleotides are TGTGCCAGCGAAGGGGGGGGCGCCAACTATGGCTACACCTTC. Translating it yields CASEGGGANYGYTF.

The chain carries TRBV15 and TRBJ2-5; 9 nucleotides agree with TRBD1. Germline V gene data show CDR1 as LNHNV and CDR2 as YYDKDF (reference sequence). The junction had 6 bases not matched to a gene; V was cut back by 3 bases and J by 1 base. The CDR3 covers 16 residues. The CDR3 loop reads CATSSEWGQGQETQYF. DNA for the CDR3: TGTGCCACCAGCAGCGAATGGGGACAGGGCCAAGAGACCCAGTACTTC. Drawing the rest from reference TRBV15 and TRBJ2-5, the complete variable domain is DAMVIQNPRYQVTQFGKPVTLSCSQTLNHNVMYWYQQKSSQAPKLLFHYYDKDFNNEADTPDNFQSRRPNTSFCFLDIRSPGLGDTAMYLCATSSEWGQGQETQYFGPGTRLLVL.

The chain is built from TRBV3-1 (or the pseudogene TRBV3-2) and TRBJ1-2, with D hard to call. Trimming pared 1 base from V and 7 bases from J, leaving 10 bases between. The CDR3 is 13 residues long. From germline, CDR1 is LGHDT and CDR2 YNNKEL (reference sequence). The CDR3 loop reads CASSQVERSGYTF. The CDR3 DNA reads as TGTGCCAGCAGCCAAGTAGAGCGGTCTGGCTACACCTTC.

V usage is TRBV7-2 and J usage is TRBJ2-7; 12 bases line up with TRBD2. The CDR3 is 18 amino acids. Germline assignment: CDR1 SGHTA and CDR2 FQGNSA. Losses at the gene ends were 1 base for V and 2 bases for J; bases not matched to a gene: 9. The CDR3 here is CASSLVWGTSGPTYEQYF. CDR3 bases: TGTGCCAGCAGCTTAGTGTGGGGGACTAGCGGGCCCACCTACGAGCAGTACTTC.

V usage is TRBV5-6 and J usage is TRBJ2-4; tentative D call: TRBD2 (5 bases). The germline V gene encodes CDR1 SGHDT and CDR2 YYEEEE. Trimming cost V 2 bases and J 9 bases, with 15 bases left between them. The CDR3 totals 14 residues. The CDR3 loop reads CASSLRSRVSIQYF. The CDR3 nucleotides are TGTGCCAGCAGCTTAAGGTCGCGGGTGTCCATTCAGTACTTC. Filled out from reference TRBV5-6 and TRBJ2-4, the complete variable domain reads DAGVTQSPTHLIKTRGQQVTLRCSPKSGHDTVSWYQQALGQGPQFIFQYYEEEERQRGNFPDRFSGHQFPNYSSELNVNALLLGDSALYLCASSLRSRVSIQYFGAGTRLSVL.